These T cell receptor beta chains were read from a single sample in a study of cytomegalovirus exposure and HLA in healthy donors. The table came from immunoSEQ multiplex PCR; TCRdb's copy has only in-frame clones and leaves some out. The sample contains approximately 85,000 clones, nearly 80% of which appear only once. Sequencing used PBMCs. All receptors come from a woman between 45 and 65 years old in good health and CMV-seropositive. Each CDR3 is given with its conserved first and last residue. The order of the fields is J gene, D gene, V gene, CDR3 protein. A D gene is named only where the DNA matches it firmly.

>TRBJ2-2|TRBD2|TRBV2
CASTPPGLLGGELFF
>TRBJ2-6|NA|TRBV14
CASSQDQVSGANVLTF
>TRBJ1-2|NA|TRBV19
CASWLWGPGYTF
>TRBJ2-7|TRBD1|TRBV27
CASSSGTGAILYDEQYF
>TRBJ2-3|TRBD2|TRBV19
CASKISGGVGTDTQYF
>TRBJ1-1|TRBD1|TRBV19
CASSIGQGLPEAFF
>TRBJ1-3|NA|TRBV6-1
CASTLSHSGNTIYF
>TRBJ1-1|TRBD1|TRBV10-2
CASKRTGEYTEAFF
>TRBJ2-7|TRBD1|TRBV13
CASSFFRDRGTDEQYF
>TRBJ1-4|NA|TRBV30
CAWLSDEKLFF
>TRBJ2-5|TRBD2|TRBV5-1
CASGGWRGASETQYF
>TRBJ2-3|NA|TRBV5-6
CASSSLTSSLIDTQYF
>TRBJ1-2|NA|TRBV10-3
CAATNRDQGYTF
>TRBJ2-2|TRBD2|TRBV30
CAWSVSGGRARTGELFF
>TRBJ2-5|TRBD2|TRBV5-4
CASSPEGLAGETQYF
>TRBJ1-1|NA|TRBV7-9
CSSSSPMAGAFF
>TRBJ1-4|NA|TRBV2
CASNARSSGKLFF
>TRBJ2-3|TRBD2|TRBV7-3
CASSLGTRSDTDTQYF
>TRBJ2-3|TRBD2|TRBV6-5
CASNSGGRRDTQYF
>TRBJ2-2|NA|TRBV9
CASSVDGRNTGELFF
>TRBJ2-3|NA|TRBV2
CASNKDTSTDTQYF
>TRBJ2-7|NA|TRBV5-1
CASRDRGGEQYF
>TRBJ2-2|TRBD1|TRBV9
CASSVGQGVTGELFF
>TRBJ2-1|TRBD2|TRBV19
CASSILVAGNYNEQFF
>TRBJ1-1|NA|TRBV11-3
CASRGRKDTEAFF
>TRBJ2-1|NA|TRBV23-1
CASSLRDDCDEQFF
>TRBJ2-1|TRBD2|TRBV29-1
CSVASGRVYNEQFF
>TRBJ1-1|NA|TRBV5-5
CASSQRTGLGTEAFF
>TRBJ1-5|TRBD1|TRBV7-3
CASSPTGGNQPQHF
>TRBJ2-5|NA|TRBV2
CASGSGRGYETQYF
>TRBJ1-3|NA|TRBV9
CASSADDSSGNTIYF
>TRBJ1-3|TRBD1|TRBV7-9
CASSLGRSGQGLTGNTIYF
>TRBJ1-1|TRBD1|TRBV7-9
CASSFSGTGGTEAFF
>TRBJ2-1|TRBD2|TRBV14
CASSLLAGGYEQFF
>TRBJ1-2|NA|TRBV10-2
CATNGGPNYGYTF
>TRBJ2-5|TRBD2|TRBV7-9
CASRSGESPQETQYF
>TRBJ1-5|NA|TRBV30
CAWSVGPSNQPQHF
>TRBJ1-6|NA|TRBV5-8
CASPGSSSYNSPLHF
>TRBJ2-3|TRBD2|TRBV5-5
CASSWTSGGRDTQYF
>TRBJ2-7|TRBD2|TRBV5-1
CASSLVGGRAYEQYF
>TRBJ2-5|NA|TRBV5-1
CASKGDSGPQETQYF
>TRBJ1-1|NA|TRBV7-2
CASSSQENTEAFF
>TRBJ2-2|NA|TRBV5-1
CASIPPGRAGTGELFF
>TRBJ1-1|NA|TRBV28
CASSSGTLNTEAFF
>TRBJ1-5|NA|TRBV5-1
CASSLRGNQPQHF
>TRBJ1-4|NA|TRBV4-1
CASSQGTVATNEKLFF
>TRBJ1-1|TRBD1|TRBV5-4
CASSGRQGQTEAFF
>TRBJ2-3|NA|TRBV2
CATAWRRGTDTQYF
>TRBJ2-5|NA|TRBV5-1
CASSLKQTQETQYF
>TRBJ1-1|TRBD1|TRBV7-8
CASSPGGQGEAFF
>TRBJ2-3|NA|TRBV7-9
CSSSPAGVGTDTQYF
>TRBJ2-1|TRBD2|TRBV7-3
CASSFLLAGVNEQFF
>TRBJ1-4|NA|TRBV19
CASSGARAGNEKLFF
>TRBJ2-5|TRBD1|TRBV11-2
CASGGQGAYQETQYF